Listed here are 16 T cell receptor beta chains from one sample, sequenced in a study of blood T cells in healthy people across ages. Through a sample-barcoded 5' primer and a J-beta primer mix, a second PCR was run for about 7 to 12 cycles. TCRdb processed the 5' RACE reads anew with MiXCR; each CDR3 protein has one entry. The table records around 1,000,000 distinct CDR3 sequences, about two fifths of them present only once. Sequencing was carried out using blood. Every receptor here comes from a man younger than 30 in good health.

In this sample, this clonotype turned up a few times. The V and J genes are TRBV12-3 or TRBV12-4 and TRBJ1-5; D is perhaps TRBD1 (6 bases). The CDR3 runs to 16 residues. V lost 5 bases, J lost 0 bases, and 14 bases lay in between. The CDR3 coding sequence is TGTGCCAGCAGTACGGCCGACAGGTATAGCAATCAGCCCCAGCATTTT. Encoded protein: CASSTADRYSNQPQHF.

As to this clonotype: At one of its ends the junction is not consistent with the germline gene, which may arise from a read error. In DNA, the CDR3 is TGTGCCAGCAGTTTGCAACAGGGGGCGCGGGAGGAGCGGTTCTTC. Translation: CASSLQQGAREERFF. V usage is TRBV12-3 or TRBV12-4 and J usage is TRBJ2-1, with D maybe TRBD1 (9 bases). The CDR3 runs 15 residues.

The rearrangement joins TRBV27 to TRBJ2-7, with a weak D call TRBD1 (6 bases). The V end was cut by 2 bases, the J end by 2 bases, with 10 bases between. The CDR3 covers 14 residues. Germline V gene lookup returns CDR1 MNHEY and CDR2 SMNVEV (reference sequence). The CDR3 DNA is TGTGCCAGCAGTTTAGGACAGAGAACCTACGAGCAGTACTTC. This sequence encodes CASSLGQRTYEQYF.

A few counts support this clonotype. This rearrangement joins TRBV29-1 to TRBJ2-3, with TRBD1 matching over 7 bases. V dropped 6 bases and J dropped 6; count of bases not matched to a gene: 9. Germline CDR1 SQVTM, CDR2 ANQGSEA. The CDR3 contains 13 residues. This chain's CDR3 is CSVPLGGRDTQYF. CDR3 coding DNA: TGCAGCGTACCCCTAGGGGGCAGGGATACGCAGTATTTT.

Regarding this clonotype: At one end, the junction sequence differs from germline, possibly due to a read error. The chain carries TRBV7-9 and TRBJ1-4; 8 bases are shared with TRBD1. This CDR3 is 15 amino acids long. Germline-derived CDR1 and CDR2 are SEHNR and FQNEAQ (reference sequence). CDR3 amino acids: CASSLGQATNEKLYF. As DNA, the CDR3 is TGTGCCAGCAGCTTGGGACAGGCTACTAATGAAAAACTGTATTTT.

V usage is TRBV25-1 and J usage is TRBJ2-3; TRBD1 matches at 7 bases. Germline V gene sequence: CDR1 MGHDK, CDR2 SYGVNS. J was trimmed by 1 base and V by 6 bases; bases with no gene match: 7. CDR3 length: 15 amino acids. The CDR3 is CASSESGTGTDTQYF. CDR3 sequence (DNA): TGTGCCAGCAGCGAGTCCGGGACAGGCACAGATACGCAGTATTTT.

This clonotype was seen a handful of times. The chain links TRBV20-1 to TRBJ1-6; unclear D gene. Per germline, CDR1 DFQATT and CDR2 SNEGSKA (reference sequence). Deletions cut 2 bases from V and 5 bases from J, with 10 bases between. This CDR3 has 14 residues. The CDR3 here is CSARRTGHNSPLHF. CDR3 sequence (DNA): TGCAGTGCTAGAAGGACTGGCCATAATTCACCCCTCCACTTT.

CDR3 residues: CASSQAGLSSYNEQYF. The CDR3 DNA reads as TGTGCCAGCAGCCAAGCTGGGCTGAGCTCCTACAATGAGCAGTACTTC. V and J are TRBV14 and TRBJ2-7; D not resolved. With 1 base removed from V and 7 bases from J, the gap between germline ends came to 20 bases. The V gene's germline CDR1 is SGHDN and CDR2 FVKESK. The CDR3 is 16 residues long. The full variable domain, rest sourced from reference TRBV14 and TRBJ2-7, is EAGVTQFPSHSVIEKGQTVTLRCDPISGHDNLYWYRRVMGKEIKFLLHFVKESKQDESGMPNNRFLAERTGGTYSTLKVQPAELEDSGVYFCASSQAGLSSYNEQYFGPGTRLTVT.

This clonotype was seen just once. CDR3 region: CAISDLQGRDTEAFF. The CDR3 region has the DNA TGTGCCATCAGTGATTTACAGGGACGGGACACTGAAGCTTTCTTT. The V call is TRBV10-3, the J call TRBJ1-1, with a weak D call TRBD1 (6 bases). The germline gives CDR1 ENHRY, CDR2 SYGVKD. The CDR3 loop spans 15 amino acids. V gave up 3 bases and J gave up 3 bases, with 14 bases separating them.

The V and J genes are TRBV27 and TRBJ2-4; D may be TRBD1 (7 bases). The tail of the sequence fits TRBJ2-7 better, so the J call may be wrong. There are 14 residues in the CDR3. The germline V gene has CDR1 MNHEY and CDR2 SMNVEV (reference sequence). CDR3 in amino acids: CASSPRGAFYEQYF. The CDR3 DNA sequence: TGTGCCAGCAGTCCCAGGGGGGCTTTCTACGAGCAGTACTTC.

The V and J genes are TRBV15 and TRBJ1-5, with a weak D call TRBD1 (6 bases). Germline values: CDR1 LNHNV, CDR2 YYDKDF (reference sequence). Trimming removed 2 bases from V and 6 bases from J, with 11 bases in between. The CDR3 loop spans 14 amino acids. This chain's CDR3 is CATSRTGPGQPQHF. In DNA form, the CDR3 reads TGTGCCACCAGCAGAACAGGGCCGGGTCAGCCCCAGCATTTT.

This clonotype has just a few counts. The rearrangement joins TRBV3-1 to TRBJ2-7, with D unresolved. Germline V gives CDR1 LGHDT, CDR2 YNNKEL (reference sequence). CDR3 size: 14 residues. V was clipped by 0 bases and J by 0 bases, with 6 bases between them. For the CDR3, the DNA is TGTGCCAGCAGCCAAGATCTTAACTCCTACGAGCAGTACTTC. Protein product: CASSQDLNSYEQYF.

The chain has TRBV6-5 and TRBJ2-2; 8 bases are a match to TRBD1. Looked up from germline, CDR1 is MNHEY and CDR2 is SVGAGI. The CDR3 totals 15 residues. V shed 7 bases and J 5 bases; nucleotides not matched to a gene: 9. The CDR3 bases are TGTGCCAGCATTTCGGACAGGGCGGGAACCGGGGAGCTGTTTTTT. Its translation is CASISDRAGTGELFF.

The V and J genes are TRBV5-4 and TRBJ2-3; D is perhaps TRBD1 or TRBD2 (5 bases each). The V end was cut by 4 bases, the J end by 3 bases, with 12 bases between. The CDR3 contains 14 residues. CDR1 and CDR2 from the germline V gene are SGHNT and YYREEE (reference sequence). CDR3 DNA sequence: TGTGCCAGCAGCCCCTACTGGGGGACAGATACGCAGTATTTT. This sequence encodes CASSPYWGTDTQYF.

This clonotype was counted a few times. CDR3 sequence (DNA): TGTGCCAGCAGCCCCAGACAGGGGGCGGATGCTTTCTTT. This gives the protein CASSPRQGADAFF. The V call is TRBV7-2, the J call TRBJ1-1; 10 bases are a match to TRBD1. Germline lookup yields CDR1 SGHTA and CDR2 FQGNSA. The length of the CDR3 is 13 residues. V lost 5 bases and J lost 11; bases outside the gene matches: 8.

The chain employs TRBV20-1 and TRBJ2-3; 13 bases match TRBD2. Germline values: CDR1 DFQATT, CDR2 SNEGSKA (reference sequence). The CDR3 is 22 amino acids. The ends lost 3 bases at V and 2 bases at J; junction bases unmatched: 23. CDR3 coding DNA: TGCAGTGCTAGGGTGCGAACAACTAGCGGGAGGGCGAACAATGTTCCCACAGATACGCAGTATTTT. This gives the protein CSARVRTTSGRANNVPTDTQYF.